This entry lists 25 T cell receptor beta chains sequenced from one sample in a study of cytomegalovirus exposure and HLA in healthy donors. Primers included in the PCR were 60 Vbeta and 13 Jbeta primers. The method was immunoSEQ multiplex PCR; TCRdb's version includes in-frame clones alone and lacks a portion of them. The data hold 90,000 to 150,000 clones, with around four fifths observed a single time. Material: PBMCs. These receptors came from a man aged 40-49 years in good health and CMV-seronegative.

This chain connects TRBV27 to TRBJ1-2; no clear D gene. The V end lost 6 bases, the J end lost 3 bases, and 20 bases lay between the germline ends. Germline CDR1 is MNHEY and CDR2 is SMNVEV (reference sequence). The CDR3 extends over 16 amino acids. The CDR3 loop is CASRVYGQERDYGYTF. The CDR3 DNA sequence: TGTGCCAGCAGGGTATATGGGCAGGAGAGGGACTATGGCTACACCTTC.

V is TRBV27 and J is TRBJ2-7; TRBD2 matches 9 bases. This CDR3 has 15 amino acids. Trimming removed 3 bases from V and 4 bases from J; junction bases left unmatched: 7. From germline, CDR1 is MNHEY and CDR2 SMNVEV (reference sequence). CDR3 DNA sequence: TGTGCCAGCAGTTTTTTAACTAGCGGGTCTTACGAGCAGTACTTC. This gives the protein CASSFLTSGSYEQYF.

The chain carries TRBV7-9 and TRBJ1-2; D is uncertain. The V and J ends lost 7 bases and 12 bases respectively, with 21 bases between them. CDR1 is SEHNR and CDR2 is FQNEAQ in the germline V gene (reference sequence). The CDR3 consists of 13 residues. This CDR3 reads CASKNRREEPHTF. In DNA form, the CDR3 reads TGTGCCAGCAAGAATAGAAGGGAGGAGCCGCACACCTTC. Drawing the rest from reference TRBV7-9 and TRBJ1-2, the complete variable domain is DTGVSQNPRHKITKRGQNVTFRCDPISEHNRLYWYRQTLGQGPEFLTYFQNEAQLEKSRLLSDRFSAERPKGSFSTLEIQRTEQGDSAMYLCASKNRREEPHTFGSGTRLTVV.

V usage is TRBV9 and J usage is TRBJ2-1; 8 bases align to TRBD1. This CDR3 has 16 residues. After removal of 2 bases from V and 3 bases from J, the junction contained 7 bases not matched to a gene. Germline loops: CDR1 SGDLS, CDR2 YYNGEE. CDR3 sequence: CASSVQGAVGYNEQFF. CDR3 sequence (DNA): TGTGCCAGCAGCGTCCAGGGGGCGGTGGGCTACAATGAGCAGTTCTTC.

Regarding this clone: At one end, the junction sequence differs from germline, possibly due to a read error. The chain joins TRBV6-6 to TRBJ2-7; D is perhaps TRBD2 (6 bases). The CDR3 covers 14 residues. Germline CDR1 and CDR2: MNHNY and SVGAGI (reference sequence). CDR3 nucleotide sequence: TGTGCCGGCAGGCCCCGGGACTCCATCTACGAGCAGTACTTC. It yields the protein CAGRPRDSIYEQYF.

The genes are TRBV15 and TRBJ1-2; TRBD1 is a possible D gene (5 bases). There are 16 residues in the CDR3. Germline V gene data show CDR1 as LNHNV and CDR2 as YYDKDF (reference sequence). Trimming removed 2 bases at V and 0 bases at J, with 13 bases between. DNA of the CDR3: TGTGCCACCAGCAGAATCGACAGCCCAACTAACTATGGCTACACCTTC. Protein: CATSRIDSPTNYGYTF.

This clone was observed a few times. This rearrangement joins TRBV11-3 to TRBJ2-1; 9 nucleotides align to TRBD1. The V gene's germline CDR1 is SGHNT and CDR2 YENEEA. The CDR3 totals 16 residues. J lost 8 bases, V lost 5 bases, and 13 bases had no gene match. This chain's CDR3 is CASSPGQGSSIDEQFF. The CDR3 region has the DNA TGTGCCAGCAGCCCGGGACAGGGTTCTTCAATCGATGAGCAGTTCTTC.

The rearrangement links TRBV11-2 to TRBJ2-7, with TRBD1 as a possible D gene (6 bases). Germline V lookup: CDR1 SGHAT, CDR2 FQNNGV. Trimming cost V 5 bases and J 7 bases, with 21 bases left between them. This CDR3 comprises 15 residues. The CDR3 DNA reads TGTGCCAGCAGCAACAGACAGGATTCGCTCGGGGAGCAGTACTTC. Translating gives CASSNRQDSLGEQYF.

The V call is TRBV7-9, the J call TRBJ2-5, with D perhaps TRBD2 (6 bases). CDR3 size: 14 residues. The ends were cut back, 6 bases at V and 0 bases at J, with 11 bases in the middle. In germline, CDR1 is SEHNR, CDR2 FQNEAQ (reference sequence). In nucleotides, the CDR3 is TGTGCCAGCAGGGGGAGCGGGTACCAAGAGACCCAGTACTTC. Protein product: CASRGSGYQETQYF. The full variable domain, rest sourced from reference TRBV7-9 and TRBJ2-5, is DTGVSQNPRHKITKRGQNVTFRCDPISEHNRLYWYRQTLGQGPEFLTYFQNEAQLEKSRLLSDRFSAERPKGSFSTLEIQRTEQGDSAMYLCASRGSGYQETQYFGPGTRLLVL.

The chain joins TRBV7-8 to TRBJ1-4; perhaps TRBD1 as D (5 bases). The CDR3 runs to 18 residues. V was pared by 2 bases and J by 0 bases, with 16 bases between. Germline CDR1 and CDR2: SGHVS and FQNEAQ. CDR3 sequence (DNA): TGTGCCAGCAGCTTAAGGGGTACTCGGACGGCAACTAATGAAAAACTGTTTTTT. Translation: CASSLRGTRTATNEKLFF.

This chain joins TRBV28 and TRBJ1-1, with D unresolved. The CDR3 has 15 residues. Trimming stripped 6 bases from V and 2 bases from J, with 16 bases between. Germline CDR1 MDHEN, CDR2 SYDVKM. CDR3 sequence reads: CASSLPSRRNTEAFF. CDR3 nucleotide sequence: TGTGCCAGCAGCCTCCCCTCCCGGAGAAACACTGAAGCTTTCTTT.

This chain links TRBV7-9 with TRBJ2-1; 11 positions agree with TRBD2. V shed 10 bases, J shed 7 bases, and the junction held 18 bases outside the gene matches. Germline V CDR1 and CDR2: SEHNR, FQNEAQ (reference sequence). The CDR3 extends over 17 amino acids. The CDR3 coding sequence is TGTGCCACCCTACCTAGCGGGAGGCCCCTATCGAGGAATGAGCAGTTCTTC. Its protein is CATLPSGRPLSRNEQFF.

The chain uses TRBV15 and TRBJ2-3; 13 bases are a match to TRBD2. Germline assignment: CDR1 LNHNV and CDR2 YYDKDF (reference sequence). The CDR3 has 15 residues. Trimming removed 4 bases from V and 4 bases from J; junction bases left unmatched: 2. DNA of the CDR3: TGTGCCACCAGCAAAACTAGCGGGGGGGCAGATACGCAGTATTTT. Encoded protein: CATSKTSGGADTQYF.

The chain links TRBV5-1 to TRBJ2-7, with TRBD2 matching 12 bases. The CDR3 extends over 15 amino acids. Trimming cost V 4 bases and J 5 bases; bases outside gene matches: 7. The germline gives CDR1 SGHRS, CDR2 YFSETQ. The chain's CDR3 is CASSATSGRFDEQYF. The CDR3, as DNA: TGCGCCAGCAGCGCAACTAGCGGGAGGTTCGACGAGCAGTACTTC.

This chain uses TRBV4-2 with TRBJ2-7; TRBD1 aligns across 8 bases. V gave up 0 bases and J gave up 2 bases; unmatched junction bases: 6. The CDR3 is 16 residues long. Germline loops: CDR1 LGHNA, CDR2 YNFKEQ. The CDR3 nucleotides are TGTGCCAGCAGCCAAGATAAGGAGACAGGGGCCTACGAGCAGTACTTC. This gives the protein CASSQDKETGAYEQYF.

This clone was counted a single time. The chain carries TRBV6-1 and TRBJ1-1; weak D call: TRBD1 (5 bases). From germline, CDR1 is MNHNS and CDR2 SASEGT. Between the trimmed V and J ends, which lost 2 bases and 6 bases, there was a span of 13 bases. The CDR3 sequence is 14 residues long. CDR3 loop: CASSEKGRASEAFF. The DNA of the CDR3 is TGTGCCAGCAGTGAAAAGGGCAGGGCCTCTGAAGCTTTCTTT.

This clone was observed once. The rearrangement joins TRBV7-6 to TRBJ1-4, with D possibly TRBD1 on 6 matching bases. Germline CDR1 is SGHVS and CDR2 is FNYEAQ. V lost 1 base and J lost 4, with 13 bases in between. The CDR3 has 16 residues. The CDR3 nucleotides are TGTGCCAGCAGCTTAGGTGCCCCAGGGGTTAATGAAAAACTGTTTTTT. Protein product: CASSLGAPGVNEKLFF.

V gene TRBV6-1 combines with J gene TRBJ2-2; the match to TRBD1 covers 7 bases. Germline CDR1 MNHNS, CDR2 SASEGT. The CDR3 consists of 14 residues. Losses at the gene ends were 7 bases for V and 4 bases for J; bases not matched to a gene: 6. CDR3 amino acids: CASKLGQITGELFF. As DNA, the CDR3 is TGTGCCAGCAAGTTGGGACAGATCACCGGGGAGCTGTTTTTT.

The genes are TRBV7-9 and TRBJ2-2, with 9 bases fitting TRBD1. The CDR3 runs 16 residues. Germline V lookup: CDR1 SEHNR, CDR2 FQNEAQ (reference sequence). V lost 4 bases and J lost 4; bases outside the gene matches: 7. The CDR3 reads CASSSGDRGATGELFF. The DNA of the CDR3 is TGTGCCAGCAGCTCAGGAGACAGGGGGGCCACCGGGGAGCTGTTTTTT.

The V gene is TRBV7-2, the J gene TRBJ1-2, with D unclear. CDR1 is SGHTA and CDR2 is FQGNSA in the germline V gene. V was pared by 1 base and J by 4 bases, with 13 bases between. This CDR3 spans 15 amino acids. The CDR3 is CASSLEPLPVYGYTF. CDR3 bases: TGTGCCAGCAGCTTAGAGCCCCTCCCTGTCTATGGCTACACCTTC.

CDR3 residues: CASSQDLGGAGELFF. DNA for the CDR3: TGTGCCAGCAGCCAAGATCTTGGCGGGGCCGGGGAGCTGTTTTTT. The chain has TRBV14 and TRBJ2-2, with TRBD2 as a possible D gene (6 bases). V dropped 0 bases and J dropped 6 bases, with 11 bases sitting between them. The germline CDR1 and CDR2 sequences are SGHDN and FVKESK. The CDR3 consists of 15 residues.

V and J are TRBV28 and TRBJ1-5, with D hard to call. The CDR3 sequence is 17 residues long. Per germline, CDR1 MDHEN and CDR2 SYDVKM. V was clipped by 2 bases and J by 2 bases, with 16 bases between them. The CDR3 sequence is CASSLIRTARGNQPQHF. The CDR3 nucleotides read TGTGCCAGCAGTTTAATAAGGACGGCGCGGGGCAATCAGCCCCAGCATTTT.

The chain uses TRBV29-1 and TRBJ2-7, with a tentative D call TRBD2 (7 bases). V lost 1 base and J lost 3, with 16 bases in between. The CDR3 is made up of 15 amino acids. Germline V CDR1 and CDR2: SQVTM, ANQGSEA. DNA for the CDR3: TGCAGCGTTGAAGGCTTACAGGGAGGGGACTACGAGCAGTACTTC. Translating gives CSVEGLQGGDYEQYF.

The chain links TRBV13 to TRBJ2-2; 9 bases agree with TRBD1. Trimming took 4 bases from V and 9 from J; bases not matched to a gene: 6. Germline loops: CDR1 PRHDT, CDR2 FYEKMQ (reference sequence). CDR3 length equals 14 residues. CDR3 amino acids: CASSYHRGPRELFF. The CDR3 region has the DNA TGTGCCAGCAGCTACCACAGGGGGCCCAGGGAGCTGTTTTTT.

The chain uses TRBV18 and TRBJ2-1; D remains unclear. The V gene lost 3 bases and the J gene lost 8 bases, with 11 bases spanning the gap. The germline V gene encodes CDR1 KGHSH and CDR2 LQKENI. CDR3 length: 13 amino acids. CDR3: CASSPSITDEQFF. The DNA of the CDR3 is TGTGCCAGCTCACCGAGTATAACTGATGAGCAGTTCTTC.